Following are 3 T cell receptor beta chains from one sample sequenced in a study of T cell changes during pregnancy in multiple sclerosis. Repertoires were generated with immunoSEQ multiplex PCR, while TCRdb's copy carries only in-frame clones and drops some. This sample has 40,000 to 60,000 clones, with about 91% found just once. This sample comprised peripheral blood, obtained after pregnancy. These receptors all come from a female donor with multiple sclerosis, enrolled in a pregnancy study.

This clone came up a few times. The CDR3, as DNA: TGTGCCAGCAGCGAAAGGACTAGCGGGGGCCGTTCCTCCTACGAGCAGTACTTC. It encodes CASSERTSGGRSSYEQYF. The V and J genes are TRBV13 and TRBJ2-7; 13 nucleotides line up with TRBD2. J was trimmed by 0 bases and V by 5 bases; bases with no gene match: 10. Germline CDR1 is PRHDT and CDR2 is FYEKMQ (reference sequence). The CDR3 is 18 residues long.

The sample holds one count of this clone. The gene calls are TRBV6-5 and TRBJ2-1; weak D call: TRBD2 (6 bases). This CDR3 spans 13 amino acids. The V gene lost 8 bases and the J gene lost 6 bases, with 14 bases spanning the gap. Germline CDR1 and CDR2: MNHEY and SVGAGI. The CDR3, as DNA: TGTGCCAGCTACCGCCTGGGGGGCAATGAGCAGTTCTTC. This translates into CASYRLGGNEQFF.

This clone was found once. The chain carries TRBV6-8 and TRBJ2-1, with 8 bases fitting TRBD1. V trimming: 6 bases; J trimming: 3 bases; junction bases outside the gene matches: 4. The CDR3 is 14 residues long. Germline CDR1 is MNHGY and CDR2 is SAAAGT. The chain's CDR3 is CASRQGADYNEQFF. CDR3 DNA sequence: TGTGCCAGCAGGCAGGGGGCCGACTACAATGAGCAGTTCTTC.